This T cell receptor beta chain was sequenced during a study of post-analysis software for immune sequencing data. Sequencing libraries made from TCR beta cDNA carried unique molecular identifiers. TCRdb reprocessed the PCR reads with MiXCR, giving one entry per CDR3 protein. The repertoire consists of about 770,000 distinct CDR3 sequences, with 46% occurring once and the leading ten covering 4.9%. This sequence originates from a girl aged 10 to 17 with multiple sclerosis. Sequencing input: blood.

DNA of the CDR3: TGTGCCAGCAGCTCCACAGGGATCGGGACAGATACGCAGTATTTT. Amino acids: CASSSTGIGTDTQYF. The gene calls are TRBV7-9 and TRBJ2-3, with TRBD1 as a possible D gene (6 bases). The germline V gene has CDR1 SEHNR and CDR2 FQNEAQ (reference sequence). With 4 bases removed from V and 3 bases from J, the gap between germline ends came to 14 bases. This CDR3 comprises 15 residues.